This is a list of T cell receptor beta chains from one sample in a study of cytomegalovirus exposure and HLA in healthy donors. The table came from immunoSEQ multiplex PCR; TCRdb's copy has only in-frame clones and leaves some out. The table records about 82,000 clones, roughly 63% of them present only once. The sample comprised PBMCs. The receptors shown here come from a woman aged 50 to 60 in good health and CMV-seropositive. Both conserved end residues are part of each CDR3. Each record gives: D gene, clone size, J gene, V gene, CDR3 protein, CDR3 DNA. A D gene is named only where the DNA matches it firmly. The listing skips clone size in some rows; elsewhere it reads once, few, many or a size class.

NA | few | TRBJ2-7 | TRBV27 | CASRGLLTGEQYF | TGTGCCAGCAGAGGTCTCCTCACGGGCGAGCAGTACTTC
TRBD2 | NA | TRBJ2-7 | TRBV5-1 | CASSLWEGSYEQYF | TGCGCCAGCAGCCTTTGGGAGGGGTCCTACGAGCAGTACTTC
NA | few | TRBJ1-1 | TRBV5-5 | CASSLFQGPNTEAFF | TGTGCCAGCAGCTTGTTCCAGGGGCCGAACACTGAAGCTTTCTTT
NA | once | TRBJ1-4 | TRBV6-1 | CASSESLTTNEKLFF | TGTGCCAGCAGTGAATCCCTTACAACTAATGAAAAACTGTTTTTT
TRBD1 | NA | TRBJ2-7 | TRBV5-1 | CASSTGTAYEQYF | TGCGCCAGCAGCACGGGGACAGCCTACGAGCAGTACTTC
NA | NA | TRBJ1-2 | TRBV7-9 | CASSLAERGGYTF | TGTGCCAGCAGCTTGGCAGAGCGGGGCGGCTACACCTTC
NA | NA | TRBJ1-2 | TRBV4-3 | CASSQDFASDSLFYGYTF | TGCGCCAGCAGCCAAGATTTTGCGTCGGACAGCTTATTTTATGGCTACACCTTC
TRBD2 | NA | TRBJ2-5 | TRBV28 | CASRLAGGRGQETQYF | TGTGCCAGCCGACTAGCGGGGGGGCGGGGGCAAGAGACCCAGTACTTC
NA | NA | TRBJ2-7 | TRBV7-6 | CASSRDTVTYEQYF | TGTGCCAGCAGCCGGGACACGGTGACCTACGAGCAGTACTTC
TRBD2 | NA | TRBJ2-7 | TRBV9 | CASSVGLAGDYEQYF | TGTGCCAGCAGCGTAGGGTTAGCGGGGGATTACGAGCAGTACTTC
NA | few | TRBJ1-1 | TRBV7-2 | CASSLNSAGLAFF | TGTGCCAGCAGCTTAAATTCGGCGGGTTTGGCTTTCTTT
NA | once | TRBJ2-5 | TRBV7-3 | CASSPHGGIRETQYF | TGTGCCAGCAGCCCCCATGGGGGGATTAGGGAGACCCAGTACTTC
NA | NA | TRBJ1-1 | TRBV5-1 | CASSSAGNPNTEAFF | TGCGCCAGCAGCTCCGCCGGGAACCCGAACACTGAAGCTTTCTTT
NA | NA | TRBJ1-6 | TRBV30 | CAWSLAGNSPLHF | TGTGCCTGGAGTTTGGCAGGGAATTCACCCCTCCACTTT
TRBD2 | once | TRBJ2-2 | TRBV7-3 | CASSSTSGATGELFF | TGTGCCAGCAGCTCTACTAGCGGGGCTACCGGGGAGCTGTTTTTT
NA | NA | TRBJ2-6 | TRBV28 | CASSFEGSGANVLTF | TGTGCCAGCAGTTTTGAGGGCTCTGGGGCCAACGTCCTGACTTTC
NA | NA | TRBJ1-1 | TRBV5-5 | CASSLAGGVGPWDTEAFF | TGTGCCAGCAGCTTGGCGGGGGGCGTGGGACCTTGGGACACTGAAGCTTTCTTT
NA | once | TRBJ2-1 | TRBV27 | CASSPWTVDEQFF | TGTGCCAGCAGTCCCTGGACAGTAGATGAGCAGTTCTTC
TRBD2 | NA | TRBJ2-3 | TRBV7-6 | CASSPGVAGGYTDTQYF | TGTGCCAGCAGCCCAGGGGTAGCGGGGGGGTACACAGATACGCAGTATTTT
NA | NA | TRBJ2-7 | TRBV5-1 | CASSLDLGGPDEQYF | TGCGCCAGCAGCTTGGATCTGGGTGGGCCCGACGAGCAGTACTTC
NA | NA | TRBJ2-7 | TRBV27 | CASSSSLQERRQDRMDYEQYF | TGTGCCAGCAGTTCCTCCCTTCAAGAAAGGAGACAGGATAGGATGGACTACGAGCAGTACTTC
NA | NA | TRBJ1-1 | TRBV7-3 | CASSLEGAGVAFF | TGTGCCAGCAGCTTAGAAGGGGCAGGGGTAGCTTTCTTT
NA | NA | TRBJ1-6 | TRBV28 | CASSPGQYNSPLHF | TGTGCCAGCAGTCCCGGACAGTATAATTCACCCCTCCACTTT
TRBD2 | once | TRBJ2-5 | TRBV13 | CASSLGGLAQETQYF | TGTGCCAGCAGCTTAGGTGGACTAGCCCAAGAGACCCAGTACTTC
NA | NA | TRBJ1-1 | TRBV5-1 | CASSLGGGAHTEAFF | TGCGCCAGCAGCTTGGGGGGGGGCGCGCACACTGAAGCTTTCTTT
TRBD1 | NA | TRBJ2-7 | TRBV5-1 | CASSFRSGQGPYEQYF | TGCGCCAGCAGCTTCAGATCGGGACAGGGACCCTACGAGCAGTACTTC
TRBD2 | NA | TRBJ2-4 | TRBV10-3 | CAISESEREGKNIQYF | TGTGCCATCAGTGAGTCAGAACGGGAGGGCAAAAACATTCAGTACTTC
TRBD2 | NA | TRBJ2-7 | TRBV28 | CASSFEGLAWDEQYF | TGTGCCAGCAGTTTCGAGGGACTAGCGTGGGACGAGCAGTACTTC
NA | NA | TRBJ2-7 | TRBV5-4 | CASSLVSSYEQYF | TGTGCCAGCAGCTTAGTGAGCTCCTACGAGCAGTACTTC
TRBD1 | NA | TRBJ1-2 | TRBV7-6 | CASSKDRGQLSGYTF | TGTGCCAGCAGTAAGGACAGGGGGCAGCTAAGCGGCTACACCTTC
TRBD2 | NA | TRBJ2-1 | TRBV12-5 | CASGLVTGLSRRSYNEQFF | TGTGCTAGTGGTTTGGTAACGGGACTATCGCGGCGGTCCTACAATGAGCAGTTCTTC
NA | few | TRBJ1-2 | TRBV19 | CASRQLIGSVDYGYTF | TGTGCCAGTAGGCAATTGATAGGGAGCGTCGACTATGGCTACACCTTC
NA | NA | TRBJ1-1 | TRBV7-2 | CASSLYYGGSQTNTEAFF | TGTGCCAGCAGCTTATATTATGGAGGGTCCCAAACAAACACTGAAGCTTTCTTT
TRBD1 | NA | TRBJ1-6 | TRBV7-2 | CASSPGDREGNSPLHF | TGTGCCAGCAGCCCCGGGGACAGGGAGGGTAATTCACCCCTCCACTTT
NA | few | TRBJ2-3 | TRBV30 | CAWSEGGGAGTQYF | TGTGCCTGGAGTGAGGGAGGGGGGGCCGGTACGCAGTATTTT
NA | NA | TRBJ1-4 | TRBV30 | CAWSVKVSGANEKLFF | TGTGCCTGGAGTGTAAAGGTGTCGGGGGCTAATGAAAAACTGTTTTTT
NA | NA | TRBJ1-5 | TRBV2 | CASSVESNQPQHF | TGTGCCAGCAGTGTAGAGAGCAATCAGCCCCAGCATTTT
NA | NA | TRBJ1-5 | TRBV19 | CASSMTGQGNQPQHF | TGTGCCAGTAGTATGACGGGACAAGGCAATCAGCCCCAGCATTTT
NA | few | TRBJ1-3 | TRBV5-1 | CASSSDSLGGNTIYF | TGCGCCAGCAGCTCGGACTCCCTGGGAGGAAACACCATATATTTT
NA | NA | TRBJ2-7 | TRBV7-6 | CASSLAPGETYEQYF | TGTGCCAGCAGCTTAGCCCCAGGGGAAACCTACGAGCAGTACTTC
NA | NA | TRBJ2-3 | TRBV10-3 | CAISEAASLQPQYF | TGTGCCATCAGTGAGGCGGCTAGCTTACAGCCGCAGTATTTT
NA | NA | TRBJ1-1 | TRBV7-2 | CASSDQSGTEAFF | TGTGCCAGCAGCGACCAATCGGGGACTGAAGCTTTCTTT
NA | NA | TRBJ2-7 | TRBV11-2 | CASSLRQEAGYEQYF | TGTGCCAGCAGCTTAAGACAGGAGGCTGGCTACGAGCAGTACTTC
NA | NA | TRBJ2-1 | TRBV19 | CASMGDPIGSYNEQFF | TGTGCCAGTATGGGAGACCCCATCGGATCCTACAATGAGCAGTTCTTC
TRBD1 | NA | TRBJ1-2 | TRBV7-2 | CASSPGQNYGYTF | TGTGCCAGCAGCCCGGGACAGAACTATGGCTACACCTTC
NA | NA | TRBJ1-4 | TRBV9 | CASSVTTGTYEKLFF | TGTGCCAGCAGCGTAACAACAGGGACGTACGAAAAACTGTTTTTT
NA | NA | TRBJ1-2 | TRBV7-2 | CASKKNWGGEGYTF | TGTGCCAGCAAAAAGAACTGGGGAGGGGAAGGCTACACCTTC
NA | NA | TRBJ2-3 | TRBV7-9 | CASSLGGPGTQYF | TGTGCCAGCAGCTTAGGAGGGCCAGGTACGCAGTATTTT
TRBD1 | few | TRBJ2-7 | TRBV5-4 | CASSWGQGIYEQYF | TGTGCCAGCAGCTGGGGACAGGGAATCTACGAGCAGTACTTC
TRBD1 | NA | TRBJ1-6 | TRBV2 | CATGTGSSSYNSPLHF | TGTGCCACGGGGACAGGGAGTAGCTCCTATAATTCACCCCTCCACTTT
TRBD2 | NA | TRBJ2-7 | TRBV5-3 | CARSLGSGGSYEQYF | TGTGCCAGAAGCTTGGGTAGCGGGGGGTCTTACGAGCAGTACTTC
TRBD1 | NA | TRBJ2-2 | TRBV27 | CASSPLDRLTADGELFF | TGTGCCAGCAGTCCACTGGACAGGCTAACGGCGGACGGGGAGCTGTTTTTT
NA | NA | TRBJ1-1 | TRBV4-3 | CASSQDTGTEAFF | TGCGCCAGCAGCCAAGATACAGGAACTGAAGCTTTCTTT
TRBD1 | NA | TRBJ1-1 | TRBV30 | CAWRGQGNTEAFF | TGTGCCTGGAGGGGACAGGGGAACACTGAAGCTTTCTTT
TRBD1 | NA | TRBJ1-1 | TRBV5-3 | CARSLGTGGCRDTEAFF | TGTGCCAGAAGCTTAGGGACAGGGGGCTGTCGGGACACTGAAGCTTTCTTT
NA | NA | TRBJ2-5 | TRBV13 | CASSSDRVQETQYF | TGTGCCAGCAGCTCCGATCGGGTCCAAGAGACCCAGTACTTC
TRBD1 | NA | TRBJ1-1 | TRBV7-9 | CASSSTGVSTEAFF | TGTGCCAGCAGTTCTACAGGGGTGAGCACTGAAGCTTTCTTT
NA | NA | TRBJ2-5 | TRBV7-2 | CASSLGQAETQYF | TGTGCCAGCAGCTTAGGTCAGGCGGAGACCCAGTACTTC
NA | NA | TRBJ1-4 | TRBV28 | CASSPPPQGIFEKLFF | TGTGCCAGCAGTCCGCCCCCCCAGGGAATTTTTGAAAAACTGTTTTTT